This T cell receptor (beta chain) was captured in a study of T cells in Graves' hyperthyroidism and ophthalmopathy. The TCR beta CDR3 regions underwent amplification using RNA transcripts as the source. The HTBI primer set served for first-round RT-PCR of the TCR CDR3. One entry per CDR3 protein, called by TCRdb with MiXCR from the multiplex PCR reads. The table lists 660,000 or so distinct CDR3 sequences, approximately 42% of them singletons. The CDR3 is 16 residues long. The trim removed 0 bases at V and 2 bases at J, leaving 2 bases unmatched. Looked up from germline, CDR1 is SGHTA and CDR2 is FQGNSA.

The chain uses TRBV7-2 and TRBJ1-3; TRBD1 matches at 9 bases. This receptor was identified in an adult man with Graves' disease, either hyperthyroidism or ophthalmopathy (not recorded which). Material: peripheral blood or thyroid tissue (not recorded which). Written as DNA, the CDR3 is TGTGCCAGCAGCTTAGCGGGGACAGGGACTGGAAACACCATATATTTT. Its protein product is CASSLAGTGTGNTIYF.